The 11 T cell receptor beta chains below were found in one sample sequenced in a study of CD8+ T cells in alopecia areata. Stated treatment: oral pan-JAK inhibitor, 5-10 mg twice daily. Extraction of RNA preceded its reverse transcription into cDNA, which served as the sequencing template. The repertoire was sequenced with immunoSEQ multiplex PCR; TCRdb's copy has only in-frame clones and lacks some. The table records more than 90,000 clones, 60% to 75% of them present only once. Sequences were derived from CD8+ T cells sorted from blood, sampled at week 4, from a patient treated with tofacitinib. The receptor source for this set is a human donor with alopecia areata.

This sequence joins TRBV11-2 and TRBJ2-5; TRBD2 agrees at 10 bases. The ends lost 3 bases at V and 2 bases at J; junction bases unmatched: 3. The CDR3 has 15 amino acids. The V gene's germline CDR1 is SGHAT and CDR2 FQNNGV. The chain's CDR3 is CASSFTSGTQETQYF. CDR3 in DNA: TGTGCCAGCAGCTTCACTAGCGGGACTCAAGAGACCCAGTACTTC.

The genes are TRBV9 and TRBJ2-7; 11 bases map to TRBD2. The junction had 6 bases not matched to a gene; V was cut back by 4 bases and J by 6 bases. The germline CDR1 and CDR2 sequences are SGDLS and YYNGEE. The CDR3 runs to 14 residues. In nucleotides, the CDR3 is TGTGCCAGCAGCACTAGCGGGAGCTTGAGCGAGCAGTACTTC. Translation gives CASSTSGSLSEQYF.

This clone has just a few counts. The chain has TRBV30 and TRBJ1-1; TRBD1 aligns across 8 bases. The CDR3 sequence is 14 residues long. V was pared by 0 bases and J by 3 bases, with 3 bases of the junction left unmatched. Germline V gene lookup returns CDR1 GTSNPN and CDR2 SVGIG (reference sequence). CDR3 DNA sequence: TGTGCCTGGAGTGTTGGACAGGGAGACACTGAAGCTTTCTTT. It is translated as CAWSVGQGDTEAFF.

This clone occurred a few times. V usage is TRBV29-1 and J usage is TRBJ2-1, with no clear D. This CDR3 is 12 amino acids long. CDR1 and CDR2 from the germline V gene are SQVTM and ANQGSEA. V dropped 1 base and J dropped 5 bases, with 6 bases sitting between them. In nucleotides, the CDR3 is TGCAGCGTTGAAGTGGCAGACAATGAGCAGTTCTTC. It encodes CSVEVADNEQFF.

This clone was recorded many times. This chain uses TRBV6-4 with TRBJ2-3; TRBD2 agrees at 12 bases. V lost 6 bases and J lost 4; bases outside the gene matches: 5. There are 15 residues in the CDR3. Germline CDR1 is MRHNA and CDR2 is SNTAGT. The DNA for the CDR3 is TGTGCCAGCAGCGCTAGCGGGGGGGCCTCAGATACGCAGTATTTT. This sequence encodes CASSASGGASDTQYF.

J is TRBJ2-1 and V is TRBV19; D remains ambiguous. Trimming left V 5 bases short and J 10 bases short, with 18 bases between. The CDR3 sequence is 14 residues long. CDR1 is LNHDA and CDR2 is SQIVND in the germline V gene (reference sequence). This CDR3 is CASSPLSAQGEQFF. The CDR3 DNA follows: TGTGCCAGTAGTCCCCTATCGGCCCAAGGGGAGCAGTTCTTC.

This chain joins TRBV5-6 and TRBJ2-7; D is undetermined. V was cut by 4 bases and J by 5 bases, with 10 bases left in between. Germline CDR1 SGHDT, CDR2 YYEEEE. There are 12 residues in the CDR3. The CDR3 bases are TGTGCCAGCAGCGGGCCTTCCCACGAGCAGTACTTC. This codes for CASSGPSHEQYF.

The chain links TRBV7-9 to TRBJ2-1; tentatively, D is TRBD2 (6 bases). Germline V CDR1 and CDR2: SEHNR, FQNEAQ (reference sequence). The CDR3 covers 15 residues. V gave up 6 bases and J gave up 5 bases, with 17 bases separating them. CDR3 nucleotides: TGTGCCAGCAGTCCGACTAGACCGGCAAACAATGAGCAGTTCTTC. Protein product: CASSPTRPANNEQFF.

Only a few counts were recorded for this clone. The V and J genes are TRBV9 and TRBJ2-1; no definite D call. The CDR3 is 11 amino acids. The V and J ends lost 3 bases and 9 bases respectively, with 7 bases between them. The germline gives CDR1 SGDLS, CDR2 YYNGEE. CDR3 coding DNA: TGTGCCAGCAGCGCAGCCGGTGAGCAGTTCTTC. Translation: CASSAAGEQFF.

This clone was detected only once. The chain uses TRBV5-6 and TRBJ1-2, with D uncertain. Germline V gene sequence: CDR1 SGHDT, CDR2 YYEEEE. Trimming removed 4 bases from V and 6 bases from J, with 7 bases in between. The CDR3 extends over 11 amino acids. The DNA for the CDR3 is TGTGCCAGCAGCCAAATCGATGGCTACACCTTC. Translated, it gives CASSQIDGYTF.

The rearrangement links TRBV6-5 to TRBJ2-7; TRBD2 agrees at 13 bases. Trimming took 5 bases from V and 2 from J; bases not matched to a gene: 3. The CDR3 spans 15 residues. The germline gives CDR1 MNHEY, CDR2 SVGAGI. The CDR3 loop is CASSPGTSGTYEQYF. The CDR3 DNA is TGTGCCAGCAGTCCCGGGACTAGCGGGACCTACGAGCAGTACTTC.